Presented here are 9 T cell receptor beta chains from one specimen sequenced in a study of T cell changes during pregnancy in multiple sclerosis. Sequenced by immunoSEQ multiplex PCR; TCRdb stores in-frame clones only, minus some. Among some 36,000 clones listed, more than 75% were seen once. The specimen comprised CD4+ T cells from peripheral blood mononuclear cells, sampled in the second trimester of pregnancy. The receptors here all came from a female donor in good health, enrolled as a control in a pregnancy study.

The CDR3 sequence is CASSLRGDNSPLHF. The CDR3 region has the DNA TGTGCCAGCAGCTTAAGAGGAGATAATTCACCCCTCCACTTT. The chain links TRBV7-2 to TRBJ1-6; no definite D call. The ends were cut back, 2 bases at V and 5 bases at J, with 7 bases in the middle. Germline-derived CDR1 and CDR2 are SGHTA and FQGNSA. This CDR3 spans 14 amino acids.

This clone was observed a single time. In DNA form, the CDR3 reads TGTGCCAGCAGCCCCCGGGACAGCGCCTACGAGCAGTACTTC. This encodes CASSPRDSAYEQYF. The rearrangement joins TRBV7-8 to TRBJ2-7; 7 bases map to TRBD1. Germline assignment: CDR1 SGHVS and CDR2 FQNEAQ. V was pared by 5 bases and J by 2 bases, with 6 bases of the junction left unmatched. The CDR3 length is 14 residues.

The sample holds one count of this clone. The chain uses TRBV18 and TRBJ2-2; possibly TRBD2 for D (6 bases). Deletions cut 5 bases from V and 4 bases from J, with 8 bases between. Germline V gives CDR1 KGHSH, CDR2 LQKENI. CDR3 length: 13 residues. This chain's CDR3 is CASSRGGTGELFF. As DNA, the CDR3 is TGTGCCAGCTCAAGGGGAGGCACCGGGGAGCTGTTTTTT.

The V gene is TRBV5-6, the J gene TRBJ2-7; TRBD2 might be the D (6 bases). The CDR3 covers 14 residues. CDR1 SGHDT and CDR2 YYEEEE come from the germline V gene. The germline V and J ends were trimmed by 4 bases and 2 bases, with 13 bases remaining between them. CDR3 coding DNA: TGTGCCAGCAGCATTAGCGGAACCCCCTACGAGCAGTACTTC. Encoded protein: CASSISGTPYEQYF.

The rearrangement uses TRBV7-9 and TRBJ2-7; D unclear. The V end lost 2 bases, the J end lost 4 bases, and 9 bases lay between the germline ends. Germline-derived CDR1 and CDR2 are SEHNR and FQNEAQ (reference sequence). This CDR3 region has 13 residues. In nucleotides, the CDR3 is TGTGCCAGCAGCTTATATCAGGTTTACGAGCAGTACTTC. Protein sequence: CASSLYQVYEQYF.

This chain connects TRBV6-5 to TRBJ2-7, with 10 bases fitting TRBD1. The ends lost 5 bases at V and 1 base at J; junction bases unmatched: 5. CDR1 is MNHEY, CDR2 SVGAGI, per germline. There are 15 residues in the CDR3. This chain's CDR3 is CASSKPGQGSYEQYF. CDR3 in DNA: TGTGCCAGCAGTAAACCGGGACAGGGGTCCTACGAGCAGTACTTC.

V and J are TRBV9 and TRBJ2-7, with a weak D call TRBD1 (6 bases). Trimming left V 3 bases short and J 4 bases short, with 8 bases between. CDR3 length: 12 amino acids. The germline V gene encodes CDR1 SGDLS and CDR2 YYNGEE. The CDR3 reads CASSARGYEQYF. CDR3 in DNA: TGTGCCAGCAGCGCCAGGGGTTACGAGCAGTACTTC.

This chain connects TRBV10-1 to TRBJ2-6, with D possibly matching TRBD1 (5 bases). The V gene's germline CDR1 is WNHNN and CDR2 SYGVQD (reference sequence). Trimming removed 5 bases at V and 0 bases at J, with 17 bases between. The CDR3 is 18 amino acids. CDR3 sequence: CASSTCGRESSGANVLTF. For the CDR3, the DNA is TGCGCCAGCAGTACGTGCGGCAGGGAAAGCTCTGGGGCCAACGTCCTGACTTTC.

The chain is built from TRBV7-9 and TRBJ2-4; D possibly corresponds to TRBD1 (6 bases). The V and J ends lost 5 bases and 0 bases respectively, with 8 bases between them. Germline-derived CDR1 and CDR2 are SEHNR and FQNEAQ (reference sequence). The CDR3 is 14 residues long. CDR3 loop: CASSLQGAKNIQYF. CDR3 DNA sequence: TGTGCCAGCAGCCTACAGGGAGCCAAAAACATTCAGTACTTC.